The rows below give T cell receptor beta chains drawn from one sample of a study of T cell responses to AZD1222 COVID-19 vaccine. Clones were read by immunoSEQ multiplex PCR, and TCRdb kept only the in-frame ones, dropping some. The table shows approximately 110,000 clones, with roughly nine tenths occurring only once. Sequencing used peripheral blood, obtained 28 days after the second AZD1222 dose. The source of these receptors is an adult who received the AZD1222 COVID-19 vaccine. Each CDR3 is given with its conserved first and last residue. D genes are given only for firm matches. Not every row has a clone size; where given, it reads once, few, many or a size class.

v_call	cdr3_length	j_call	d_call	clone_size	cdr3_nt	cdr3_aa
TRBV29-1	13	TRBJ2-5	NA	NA	TGCAGCGTTGGACAGGAGGTAGTGGAGACCCAGTACTTC	CSVGQEVVETQYF
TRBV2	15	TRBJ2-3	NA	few	TGTGCCAGCAGGTCCGGGACTGTAGGCACAGATACGCAGTATTTT	CASRSGTVGTDTQYF
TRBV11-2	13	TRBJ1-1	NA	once	TGTGCCAGCAGCCGTGAATTGAACACTGAAGCTTTCTTT	CASSRELNTEAFF
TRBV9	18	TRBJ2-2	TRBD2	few	TGTGCCAGCAGCATACGAGGACTAGCGGGAAGACGTACCGGGGAGCTGTTTTTT	CASSIRGLAGRRTGELFF
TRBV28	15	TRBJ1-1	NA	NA	TGTGCCAGCAGTACGCGACAGGATATGAACACTGAAGCTTTCTTT	CASSTRQDMNTEAFF
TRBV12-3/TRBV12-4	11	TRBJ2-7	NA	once	TGTGCCAGCGCAACAGCCTACGAGCAGTACTTC	CASATAYEQYF
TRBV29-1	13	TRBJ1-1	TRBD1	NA	TGCAGCGTTGAAGTTACCAGGGGGCGTGAAGCTTTCTTT	CSVEVTRGREAFF
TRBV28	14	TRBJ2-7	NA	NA	TGTGCCAGCAGTTCGGGGACGCAGACCTACGAGCAGTACTTC	CASSSGTQTYEQYF
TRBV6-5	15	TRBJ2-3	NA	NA	TGTGCCAGCAATAAACGCGCGGGCCTCACAGATACGCAGTATTTT	CASNKRAGLTDTQYF
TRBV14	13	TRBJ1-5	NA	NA	TGTGCCAGCAGCCAAGATGCCGGTCAGCCCCAGCATTTT	CASSQDAGQPQHF
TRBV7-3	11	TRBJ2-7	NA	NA	TGTGCCAGCAGCCCCTCCTACGAGCAGTACTTC	CASSPSYEQYF
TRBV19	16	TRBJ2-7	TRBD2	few	TGTGCCAGTAGTATCTTGGCGGGACTAGGCCGCTACGAGCAGTACTTC	CASSILAGLGRYEQYF
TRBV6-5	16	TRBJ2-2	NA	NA	TGTGCCAGCAGTTACTCGCGGGGTTCGAACACCGGGGAGCTGTTTTTT	CASSYSRGSNTGELFF
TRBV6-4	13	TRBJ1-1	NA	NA	TGTGCCAGCAGTGTCCAAGAGAACACTGAAGCTTTCTTT	CASSVQENTEAFF
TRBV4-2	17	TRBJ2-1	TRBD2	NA	TGTGCCAGCAGCCAAGATAGCGGGGGTAGCTCCTACAATGAGCAGTTCTTC	CASSQDSGGSSYNEQFF
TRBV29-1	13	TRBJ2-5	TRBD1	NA	TGCAGCGTCCGGGACAGCCCCCAAGAGACCCAGTACTTC	CSVRDSPQETQYF
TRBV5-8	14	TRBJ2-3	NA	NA	TGTGCCAGCAGCTTGGGCACCTCGGGTGATACGCAGTATTTT	CASSLGTSGDTQYF
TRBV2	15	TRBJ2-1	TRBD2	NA	TGTGCCAGCACCCTTCGGACTAGCGGGAGTAGTGAGCAGTTCTTC	CASTLRTSGSSEQFF
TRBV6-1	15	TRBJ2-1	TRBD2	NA	TGTGCCAGCAGTGAAGCGACTAGCATCTACAATGAGCAGTTCTTC	CASSEATSIYNEQFF
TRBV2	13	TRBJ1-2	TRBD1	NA	TGTGCCAGCAGGGACGGGACAGGGGGTGGCTACACCTTC	CASRDGTGGGYTF
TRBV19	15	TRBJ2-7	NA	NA	TGTGCCAGTAGGCCGTGGGGGGCAGAGTCCTACGAGCAGTACTTC	CASRPWGAESYEQYF
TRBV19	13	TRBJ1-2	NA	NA	TGTGCCAGTAGTAACAGGGTCAACTATGGCTACACCTTC	CASSNRVNYGYTF